A selection of T cell receptor beta chains follows, all from one sample in a study of blood T cells in healthy people across ages. One entry per CDR3 protein, called by TCRdb with MiXCR from the 5' RACE reads. This sample has about 1.4 million distinct CDR3 sequences, with approximately 59% found just once. Sequencing was carried out using blood. Receptors were obtained from a man in his late teens or twenties in good health. CDR3s include the opening cysteine and the closing phenylalanine or tryptophan. The D gene is left open where the match is weak. Size is omitted from some rows. Given values are once, few, many or a class for expanded clones.

V	D	size	J	DNA	CDR3
TRBV20-1	-	-	TRBJ2-7	TGCAGTGCTATGGGGGGAGCGGCCTCCTACGAGCAGTACTTC	CSAMGGAASYEQYF
TRBV9	TRBD1	-	TRBJ1-2	TGTGCCAGCAGCGTATCACAGGGGGCGAGCGGCTACACCTTC	CASSVSQGASGYTF
TRBV20-1	TRBD2	-	TRBJ2-1	TGCAGTGCTAGAGATTCGGGACTAGCGGCGTACAATGAGCAGTTCTTC	CSARDSGLAAYNEQFF
TRBV6-2/TRBV6-3	-	many	TRBJ2-7	TGTGCCAGCAGTGACGACTACGAGCAGTACTTC	CASSDDYEQYF
TRBV20-1	TRBD1	-	TRBJ2-7	TGCAGTGCTATAGACAGGGGGCCGTTTTACGAGCAGTACTTC	CSAIDRGPFYEQYF
TRBV20-1	TRBD1	few	TRBJ2-4	TGCAGTGCTAGAGATTGGGACAGCTTAGCCAAAAACATTCAGTACTTC	CSARDWDSLAKNIQYF
TRBV9	-	-	TRBJ2-1	TGTGCCAGCAGCGCCGACGGGACCCATTACAATGAGCAGTTCTTC	CASSADGTHYNEQFF
TRBV28	-	-	TRBJ2-7	TGTGCCAGCAGTTTACGGAGCGGTGAGGGTCCGTACTTC	CASSLRSGEGPYF
TRBV7-9	-	few	TRBJ2-3	TGTGCCAGCGAGGAGGATAGCACAGATACGCAGTATTTT	CASEEDSTDTQYF
TRBV6-2/TRBV6-3	TRBD1	-	TRBJ2-7	TGTGCCAGCAGTTATGCCGGACAGGGGGCGGACGAGCAGTACTTC	CASSYAGQGADEQYF
TRBV21-1	-	-	TRBJ2-1	TGTGCCAGCAGCAAGACAGCTTCAGCTTTCAATGAGCAGTTCTTC	CASSKTASAFNEQFF
TRBV7-2	TRBD1	-	TRBJ1-2	TGTGCCAGCAGCCTCACGGGACAGGGAACGGATGGCTACACCTTC	CASSLTGQGTDGYTF
TRBV9	TRBD2	-	TRBJ2-1	TGTGCCAGCAGCGAGCCCGGGACTAGCGGAGCGGATGAGCAGTTCTTC	CASSEPGTSGADEQFF
TRBV20-1	-	-	TRBJ2-1	TGCAGTGCAGTGGTCACTCTTGAGCAGTTCTTC	CSAVVTLEQFF
TRBV27	-	-	TRBJ2-5	TGTGCCAGCAGTCCCACGAGGGACTCGGAGACCCAGTACTTC	CASSPTRDSETQYF
TRBV27	-	-	TRBJ2-1	TGTGCCAGCAGTTTAAATTTAATAGCTAACTACAATGAGCAGTTCTTC	CASSLNLIANYNEQFF
TRBV10-3	-	few	TRBJ2-7	TGTGCCATCAGTGAGCGGGGGTTCTACGAGCAGTACTTC	CAISERGFYEQYF
TRBV4-1	TRBD2	-	TRBJ2-1	TGCGCCAGCAGCCAAGATTTCTCGGGACTAGCGGGAGACCTATACAATGAGCAGTTCTTC	CASSQDFSGLAGDLYNEQFF
TRBV5-1	-	few	TRBJ1-4	TGCGCCAGCAGCTTACCATCCGCAACTAATGAAAAACTGTTTTTT	CASSLPSATNEKLFF
TRBV7-9	-	-	TRBJ2-2	TGTGCCAGCAGCAAAGGTCTACAGGTTGGGAGCACCGGGGAGCTGTTTTTT	CASSKGLQVGSTGELFF
TRBV4-3	-	-	TRBJ2-7	TGCGCCAGCAGCCAATGCATTGGGGAGAAGGTCTGCGAGCAGTACTTC	CASSQCIGEKVCEQYF
TRBV6-1	-	-	TRBJ2-2	TGTGCCAGCAGTCCTGCGTTGACGGTCCTCTCGATTGGAGCCGGGGAGCTGTTTTTT	CASSPALTVLSIGAGELFF
TRBV6-2/TRBV6-3	-	-	TRBJ1-1	TGTGCCAGCAGACCCTTGGACAGACACAACACTGAAGCTTTCTTT	CASRPLDRHNTEAFF
TRBV7-9	-	-	TRBJ2-7	TGTGCCAGCAGCGGGTGGGGATCCGAGCAGTACTTC	CASSGWGSEQYF
TRBV5-1	-	-	TRBJ1-2	TGCGCCAGCAGTTCATTCGGGTCCGATGGCTACACCTTC	CASSSFGSDGYTF
TRBV6-5	TRBD2	-	TRBJ2-5	TGTGCCAGCAGTTACGTGCGGGGGGGCCGGGAGACCCAGTACTTC	CASSYVRGGRETQYF
TRBV6-2/TRBV6-3	-	-	TRBJ2-7	TGTGCCAGCAGTTGCTCGGGGTTTTTCGCGGAGACCTACGAGCAGTACTTC	CASSCSGFFAETYEQYF
TRBV20-1	-	-	TRBJ2-3	TGCAGTGCTAGAGAGGGGCGACGAGGCCCAGAGGATACGCAGTATTTT	CSAREGRRGPEDTQYF
TRBV29-1	TRBD1	-	TRBJ2-5	TGCAGCGTTCCTTCCGGACAGGGCAATCAAGAGACCCAGTACTTC	CSVPSGQGNQETQYF